This T cell receptor (beta chain) was observed in a study of OX40 agonist ivuxolimab in advanced cancers. Study overall: Prior anti-PD-1, anti-PD-L1 or anti-CTLA-4 therapy did not bar entry, and about 38% had some. Points from the study as a whole: Expanded clones tended on average to be more numerous among CD8+ T cells than CD4+.

CDR1 and CDR2 (germline): SGHNT, YYREEE (reference sequence). The CDR3 is 14 residues long. V lost 4 bases and J lost 8; bases outside the gene matches: 7. The method was immunoSEQ multiplex PCR; TCRdb's version includes in-frame clones alone and lacks a portion of them. The sample has some 80,000 clones, about 91% seen once; the top ten hold about 3%. Regarding this clone: What it binds is unknown.

The sequence was obtained from an adult with an advanced solid tumor such as melanoma, head and neck, liver or kidney cancer. Specimen: CD4+ or CD8+ T cells sorted from blood, collected in a trial of the OX40 agonist ivuxolimab. V gene TRBV5-4 combines with J gene TRBJ2-1; TRBD1 matches 9 bases. CDR3 loop: CASSTPGQGDEQFF. In nucleotides, the CDR3 is TGTGCCAGCAGCACACCGGGACAGGGAGATGAGCAGTTCTTC.